The 10 T cell receptor beta chains in this list originate from one sample, sequenced in a study of blood T cell repertoires in COVID-19. Using immunoSEQ multiplex PCR, the repertoire was profiled, and TCRdb retains in-frame clones only, with some absent. The table shows 60,000 to 85,000 clones, with about 86% occurring only once. The sample was peripheral blood. Every receptor here comes from a human donor in a cohort sampled during active COVID-19.

The CDR3 region is CASSRGGILYNEQFF. The CDR3 region has the DNA TGTGCCAGTAGTCGGGGGGGAATCCTCTACAATGAGCAGTTCTTC. This rearrangement joins TRBV19 to TRBJ2-1; 8 nucleotides agree with TRBD2. The ends lost 5 bases at V and 3 bases at J; junction bases unmatched: 6. The CDR3 runs to 15 residues. The germline CDR1 and CDR2 sequences are LNHDA and SQIVND (reference sequence).

This clone has just a few counts. The chain combines TRBV9 with TRBJ1-3; 10 bases agree with TRBD1. V dropped 5 bases and J dropped 7; count of bases not matched to a gene: 9. Germline CDR1 and CDR2: SGDLS and YYNGEE. The CDR3 is 15 amino acids. CDR3: CASSQRPGQGNTIYF. CDR3 sequence (DNA): TGTGCCAGCAGTCAACGTCCGGGACAGGGGAACACCATATATTTT.

The V gene is TRBV13, the J gene TRBJ1-2, with 8 bases aligning to TRBD1. CDR1 and CDR2 from the germline V gene are PRHDT and FYEKMQ (reference sequence). V trimming: 5 bases; J trimming: 6 bases; junction bases outside the gene matches: 11. There are 15 residues in the CDR3. CDR3 protein: CASSPQRTGYDGYTF. For the CDR3, the DNA is TGTGCCAGCAGCCCCCAAAGGACAGGGTACGATGGCTACACCTTC.

The chain employs TRBV3-1 (or the pseudogene TRBV3-2) and TRBJ1-2, with D unresolved. The CDR3 is 17 residues long. V was trimmed by 0 bases and J by 4 bases, leaving 18 bases between them. CDR1 and CDR2 (germline): LGHDT, YNNKEL (reference sequence). The CDR3 loop is CASSQDLAGPTSYGYTF. The CDR3, as DNA: TGTGCCAGCAGCCAAGATCTTGCTGGCCCGACAAGCTATGGCTACACCTTC.

The V and J genes are TRBV5-1 and TRBJ2-7; D possibly corresponds to TRBD2 (6 bases). CDR1 and CDR2 (germline): SGHRS, YFSETQ. The CDR3 has 14 residues. V lost 1 base, J lost 0 bases, and 8 bases lay in between. CDR3 protein: CASSLLGSSYEQYF. In DNA, the CDR3 is TGCGCCAGCAGCTTGCTCGGGAGCTCCTACGAGCAGTACTTC.

The gene calls are TRBV2 and TRBJ2-7; D gene unclear. There are 13 residues in the CDR3. Germline assignment: CDR1 SNHLY and CDR2 FYNNEI. V was pared by 2 bases and J by 7 bases, with 12 bases between. In nucleotides, the CDR3 is TGTGCCAGCAGTGAAAGTCCTAGACGGGAGCAGTACTTC. This gives the protein CASSESPRREQYF.

V gene TRBV7-6 combines with J gene TRBJ2-5, with 8 bases matching TRBD1. This CDR3 has 16 residues. Germline CDR1 and CDR2: SGHVS and FNYEAQ. After removal of 1 base from V and 1 base from J, the junction contained 5 bases not matched to a gene. CDR3 residues: CASSLENRGSQETQYF. As DNA, the CDR3 is TGTGCCAGCAGCTTAGAGAACAGGGGGTCCCAAGAGACCCAGTACTTC.

V is TRBV3-1 (or the pseudogene TRBV3-2) and J is TRBJ2-1; D remains ambiguous. V lost 1 base and J 4 bases, leaving 14 bases between the germline ends. The germline V gene encodes CDR1 LGHDT and CDR2 YNNKEL (reference sequence). This CDR3 contains 16 residues. CDR3 in DNA: TGTGCCAGCAGCCAAGTCAGCAGGCCCACTTACAATGAGCAGTTCTTC. Its translation: CASSQVSRPTYNEQFF.

V gene TRBV19 combines with J gene TRBJ2-5; possible D gene TRBD2, 6 bases. Germline V gene lookup returns CDR1 LNHDA and CDR2 SQIVND (reference sequence). V lost 3 bases to trimming and J lost 5 bases, with 13 bases between them. This CDR3 spans 14 amino acids. The CDR3 protein is CASSMMGGAETQYF. The CDR3 DNA is TGTGCCAGTAGTATGATGGGGGGTGCGGAGACCCAGTACTTC. Full variable domain (missing parts from reference TRBV19 and TRBJ2-5): DGGITQSPKYLFRKEGQNVTLSCEQNLNHDAMYWYRQDPGQGLRLIYYSQIVNDFQKGDIAEGYSVSREKKESFPLTVTSAQKNPTAFYLCASSMMGGAETQYFGPGTRLLVL.

The chain is built from TRBV6-5 and TRBJ1-6; TRBD1 matches 8 bases. With V trimmed by 7 bases and J by 10 bases, 9 bases remained unmatched. The CDR3 contains 14 residues. Looked up from germline, CDR1 is MNHEY and CDR2 is SVGAGI. CDR3 sequence reads: CASNADRAGSPLHF. CDR3 in DNA: TGTGCCAGCAACGCGGACAGGGCGGGCTCACCCCTCCACTTT.